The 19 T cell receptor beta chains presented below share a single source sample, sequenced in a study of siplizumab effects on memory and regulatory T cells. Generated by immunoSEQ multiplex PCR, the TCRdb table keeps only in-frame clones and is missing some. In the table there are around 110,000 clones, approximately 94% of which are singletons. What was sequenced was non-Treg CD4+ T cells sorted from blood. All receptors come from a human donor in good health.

This CDR3 is CASGLPPYYEQYF. DNA of the CDR3: TGTGCTAGTGGTTTGCCTCCGTACTACGAGCAGTACTTC. The chain carries TRBV12-5 and TRBJ2-7; D is undetermined. Germline-derived CDR1 and CDR2 are LGHNT and FRNRAP. The CDR3 contains 13 residues. V dropped 2 bases and J dropped 3 bases, with 8 bases sitting between them.

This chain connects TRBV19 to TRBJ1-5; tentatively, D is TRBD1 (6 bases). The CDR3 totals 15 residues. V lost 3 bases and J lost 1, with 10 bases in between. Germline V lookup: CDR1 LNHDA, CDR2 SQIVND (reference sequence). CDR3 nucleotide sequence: TGTGCCAGTAGTATCGGACAGACGAGCAATCAGCCCCAGCATTTT. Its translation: CASSIGQTSNQPQHF.

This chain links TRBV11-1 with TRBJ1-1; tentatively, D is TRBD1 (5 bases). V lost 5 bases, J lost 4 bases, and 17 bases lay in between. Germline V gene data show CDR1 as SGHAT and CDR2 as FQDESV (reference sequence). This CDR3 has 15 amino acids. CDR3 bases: TGTGCCAGCAGCCCCGGAGGTAGGGGTGGCACTGAAGCTTTCTTT. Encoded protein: CASSPGGRGGTEAFF. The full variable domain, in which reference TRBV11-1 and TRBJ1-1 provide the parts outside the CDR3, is EAEVAQSPRYKITEKSQAVAFWCDPISGHATLYWYRQILGQGPELLVQFQDESVVDDSQLPKDRFSAERLKGVDSTLKIQPAELGDSAMYLCASSPGGRGGTEAFFGQGTRLTVV.

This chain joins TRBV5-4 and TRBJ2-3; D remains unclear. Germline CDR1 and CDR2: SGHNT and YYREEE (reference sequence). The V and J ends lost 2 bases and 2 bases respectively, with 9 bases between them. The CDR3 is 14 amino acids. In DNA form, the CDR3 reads TGTGCCAGCAGCTTCCGAGTAACCACAGATACGCAGTATTTT. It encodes CASSFRVTTDTQYF.

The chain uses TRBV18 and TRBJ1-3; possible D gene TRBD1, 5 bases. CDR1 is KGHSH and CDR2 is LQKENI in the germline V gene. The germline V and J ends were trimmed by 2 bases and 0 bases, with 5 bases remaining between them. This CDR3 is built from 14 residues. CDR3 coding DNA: TGTGCCAGCTCACCAGACAGCTCTGGAAACACCATATATTTT. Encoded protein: CASSPDSSGNTIYF.

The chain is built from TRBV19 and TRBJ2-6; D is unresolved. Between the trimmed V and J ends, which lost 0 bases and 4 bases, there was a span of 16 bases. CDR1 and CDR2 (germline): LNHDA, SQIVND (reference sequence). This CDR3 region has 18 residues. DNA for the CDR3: TGTGCCAGTAGTATAGATTTCGGATATTTACCCGGGGCCAACGTCCTGACTTTC. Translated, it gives CASSIDFGYLPGANVLTF.

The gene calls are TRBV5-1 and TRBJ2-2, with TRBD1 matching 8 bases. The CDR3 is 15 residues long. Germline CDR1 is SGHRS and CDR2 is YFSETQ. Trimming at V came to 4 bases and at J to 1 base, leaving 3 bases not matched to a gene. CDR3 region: CASSAGTGNTGELFF. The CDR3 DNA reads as TGCGCCAGCAGCGCCGGGACAGGGAACACCGGGGAGCTGTTTTTT.

The CDR3 sequence: CASSLGAGREIGYTF. The CDR3 nucleotides read TGCGCCAGCAGCTTGGGCGCGGGTCGCGAGATTGGCTACACCTTC. This chain uses TRBV5-1 with TRBJ1-2; D is unresolved. V lost 0 bases and J 7 bases, leaving 16 bases between the germline ends. CDR1 is SGHRS and CDR2 is YFSETQ in the germline V gene. CDR3 length equals 15 residues.

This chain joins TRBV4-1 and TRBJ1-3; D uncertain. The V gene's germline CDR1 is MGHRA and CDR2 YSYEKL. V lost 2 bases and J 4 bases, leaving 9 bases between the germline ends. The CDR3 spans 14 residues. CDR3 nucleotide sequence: TGCGCCAGCAGCCAACTCGCTGAGGGAAACACCATATATTTT. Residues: CASSQLAEGNTIYF.

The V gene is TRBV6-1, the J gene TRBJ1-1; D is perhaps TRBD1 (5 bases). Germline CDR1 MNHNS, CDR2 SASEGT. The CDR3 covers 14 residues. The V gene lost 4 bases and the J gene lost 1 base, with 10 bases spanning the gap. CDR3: CASSAGRWNTEAFF. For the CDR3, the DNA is TGTGCCAGCAGTGCGGGGCGGTGGAACACTGAAGCTTTCTTT.

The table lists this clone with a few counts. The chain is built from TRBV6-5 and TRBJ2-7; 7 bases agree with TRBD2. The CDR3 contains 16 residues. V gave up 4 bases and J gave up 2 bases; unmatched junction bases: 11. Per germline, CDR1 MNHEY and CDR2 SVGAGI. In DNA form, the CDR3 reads TGTGCCAGCAGTTCCCTCATGGGAGGGACCCCCTACGAGCAGTACTTC. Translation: CASSSLMGGTPYEQYF.

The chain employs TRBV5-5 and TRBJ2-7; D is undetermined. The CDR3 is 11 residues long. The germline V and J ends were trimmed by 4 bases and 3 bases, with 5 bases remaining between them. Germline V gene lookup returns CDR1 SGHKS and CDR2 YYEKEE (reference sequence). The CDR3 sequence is CASSPHYEQYF. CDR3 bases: TGTGCCAGCAGCCCCCACTACGAGCAGTACTTC.

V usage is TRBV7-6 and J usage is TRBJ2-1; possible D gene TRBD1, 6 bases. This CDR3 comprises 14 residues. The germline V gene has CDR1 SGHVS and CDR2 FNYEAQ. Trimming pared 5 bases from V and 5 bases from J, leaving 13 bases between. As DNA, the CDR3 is TGTGCCAGCAGCCCCTGGGGGCACGACAATGAGCAGTTCTTC. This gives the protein CASSPWGHDNEQFF.

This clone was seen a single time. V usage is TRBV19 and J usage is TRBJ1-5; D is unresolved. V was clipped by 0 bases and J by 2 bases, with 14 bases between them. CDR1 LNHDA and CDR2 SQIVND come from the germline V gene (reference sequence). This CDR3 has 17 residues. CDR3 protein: CASSIERGNRRNQPQHF. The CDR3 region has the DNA TGTGCCAGTAGTATAGAAAGAGGAAACCGGCGCAATCAGCCCCAGCATTTT.

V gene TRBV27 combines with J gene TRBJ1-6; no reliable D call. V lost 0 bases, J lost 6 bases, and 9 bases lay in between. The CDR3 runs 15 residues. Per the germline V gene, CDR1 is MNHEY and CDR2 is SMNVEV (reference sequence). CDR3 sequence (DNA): TGTGCCAGCAGTTTATCGGCAGATACTAATTCACCCCTCCACTTT. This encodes CASSLSADTNSPLHF.

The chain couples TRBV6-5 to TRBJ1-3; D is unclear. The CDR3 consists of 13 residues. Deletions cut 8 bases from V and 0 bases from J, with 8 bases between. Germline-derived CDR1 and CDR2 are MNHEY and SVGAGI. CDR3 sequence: CASGGNSGNTIYF. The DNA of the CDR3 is TGTGCCAGCGGCGGGAACTCTGGAAACACCATATATTTT.

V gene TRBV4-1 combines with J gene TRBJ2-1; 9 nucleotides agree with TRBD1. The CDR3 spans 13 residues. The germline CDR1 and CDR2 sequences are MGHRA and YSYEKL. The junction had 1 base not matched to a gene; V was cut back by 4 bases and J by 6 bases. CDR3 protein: CASSPDRGNEQFF. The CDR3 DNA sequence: TGCGCCAGCAGCCCGGACAGGGGCAATGAGCAGTTCTTC.

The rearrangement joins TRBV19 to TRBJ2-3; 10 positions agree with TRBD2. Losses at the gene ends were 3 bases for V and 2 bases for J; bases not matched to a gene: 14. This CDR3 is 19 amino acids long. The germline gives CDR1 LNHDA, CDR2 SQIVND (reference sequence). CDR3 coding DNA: TGTGCCAGTAGTATGTCCGTGTTAGCGGGAGGCCCTCTCACAGATACGCAGTATTTT. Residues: CASSMSVLAGGPLTDTQYF.

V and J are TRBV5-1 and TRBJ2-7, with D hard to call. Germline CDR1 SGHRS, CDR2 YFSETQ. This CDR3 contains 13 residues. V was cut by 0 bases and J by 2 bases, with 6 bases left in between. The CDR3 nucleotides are TGCGCCAGCAGCTTGGGGGCAGCCTACGAGCAGTACTTC. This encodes CASSLGAAYEQYF.